Listed below are T cell receptor beta chains from one sample, sequenced in a study of early T cells in non-severe SARS-CoV-2 infection. One entry per CDR3 protein, called by TCRdb with MiXCR from the 5' RACE reads. The sample lists approximately 69,000 distinct CDR3 sequences, 11% occurring once. The source was whole blood, collected at baseline. Receptors were obtained from an adult who was a healthcare worker with PCR-confirmed SARS-CoV-2 infection or an uninfected control (not recorded which). Both conserved end residues are part of each CDR3. The order of the fields is D gene, J gene, V gene, clone size, CDR3 protein, CDR3 DNA. D genes are given only for firm matches. Clone size appears in some rows only: once, few, many, or a class for an expanded clone.

. | TRBJ2-1 | TRBV12-3/TRBV12-4 | . | CASGYYNEQFF | TGTGCCAGCGGGTACTACAATGAGCAGTTCTTC
. | TRBJ1-2 | TRBV25-1 | few | CASSEGGGSRSYTF | TGTGCCAGCAGTGAAGGAGGCGGGAGCCGAAGCTACACCTTC
TRBD1 | TRBJ1-1 | TRBV6-6 | many | CASNQQGADTEAFF | TGTGCCAGCAATCAACAGGGGGCGGACACTGAAGCTTTCTTT
. | TRBJ2-3 | TRBV7-2 | . | CASSLVAGSTDTQYF | TGTGCCAGCAGCTTAGTCGCGGGCAGCACAGATACGCAGTATTTT
. | TRBJ2-2 | TRBV7-6 | . | CASSLRRSPLGELFF | TGTGCCAGCAGCTTACGGAGGTCCCCCCTCGGGGAGCTGTTTTTT
. | TRBJ2-3 | TRBV24-1 | many | CATSDWDITHPDTQYF | TGTGCCACCAGTGACTGGGACATAACCCACCCAGATACGCAGTATTTT
. | TRBJ2-3 | TRBV19 | many | CASTSARTSSSTDTQYF | TGTGCCAGTACCTCCGCCCGTACATCCTCTAGCACAGATACGCAGTATTTT
. | TRBJ2-3 | TRBV20-1 | many | CSADRTDTQYF | TGCAGTGCCGACAGGACAGATACGCAGTATTTT
TRBD1 | TRBJ2-7 | TRBV7-7 | many | CASSPAGQGYEQYF | TGTGCCAGCAGCCCTGCAGGACAGGGGTACGAGCAGTACTTC
TRBD2 | TRBJ2-3 | TRBV2 | . | CASSGAGVSTDTQYF | TGTGCCAGCAGTGGTGCGGGGGTAAGCACAGATACGCAGTATTTT
. | TRBJ2-7 | TRBV12-3/TRBV12-4 | few | CASSLRQADEQYF | TGTGCCAGCAGTCTAAGACAGGCCGACGAGCAGTACTTC
. | TRBJ2-2 | TRBV7-8 | . | CASSLVSPQENTGELFF | TGTGCCAGCAGCTTAGTCTCCCCACAAGAAAACACCGGGGAGCTGTTTTTT
. | TRBJ2-1 | TRBV29-1 | . | CSVDRDNEQFF | TGCAGCGTTGATAGGGACAATGAGCAGTTCTTC
. | TRBJ1-5 | TRBV12-3/TRBV12-4 | . | CASSFYPEILTSNQPQHF | TGTGCCAGCAGTTTTTACCCCGAAATCCTGACGAGCAATCAGCCCCAGCATTTT
. | TRBJ2-7 | TRBV5-1 | few | CASRTGWEKLHEQYF | TGCGCCAGCAGGACCGGTTGGGAGAAACTCCACGAGCAGTACTTC
. | TRBJ2-3 | TRBV6-5 | few | CASSYWPGRGTDTQYF | TGTGCCAGCAGTTACTGGCCCGGCAGGGGCACAGATACGCAGTATTTT
. | TRBJ2-1 | TRBV9 | many | CASSVGPGVSYNEQFF | TGTGCCAGCAGCGTAGGGCCAGGGGTCTCCTACAATGAGCAGTTCTTC
. | TRBJ2-1 | TRBV7-2 | . | CASSLARLVGEQFF | TGTGCCAGCAGCTTAGCAAGACTAGTAGGTGAGCAGTTCTTC
. | TRBJ1-1 | TRBV3-1 | . | CASSQGGRRVTEAFF | TGTGCCAGCAGCCAAGGCGGCCGGAGGGTCACTGAAGCTTTCTTT
. | TRBJ2-6 | TRBV4-2 | many | CASSQDLVNSGANVLTF | TGTGCCAGCAGCCAAGACTTAGTTAACTCTGGGGCCAACGTCCTGACTTTC
. | TRBJ1-1 | TRBV29-1 | . | CSVSDGRSDEAFF | TGCAGCGTTAGCGACGGACGAAGCGATGAAGCTTTCTTT
TRBD1 | TRBJ2-5 | TRBV10-3 | . | CAIRDRAQETQYF | TGTGCCATCAGGGACAGGGCCCAAGAGACCCAGTACTTC
. | TRBJ2-3 | TRBV2 | many | CASAAFREGDTQYF | TGTGCCAGCGCAGCGTTTCGAGAGGGAGATACGCAGTATTTT
. | TRBJ2-1 | TRBV25-1 | few | CASSESLTEDEQFF | TGTGCCAGCAGTGAATCGTTGACAGAAGACGAGCAGTTCTTC
. | TRBJ2-5 | TRBV29-1 | many | CSVEDLGQAAQYF | TGCAGCGTTGAAGATCTTGGGCAGGCGGCCCAGTACTTC
TRBD2 | TRBJ2-1 | TRBV10-3 | many | CAISEASGVSSYNEQFF | TGTGCCATCAGCGAGGCTAGCGGGGTCAGCTCCTACAATGAGCAGTTCTTC
. | TRBJ2-3 | TRBV19 | few | CASSTDPPNTDTQYF | TGTGCCAGTAGTACTGACCCACCGAACACAGATACGCAGTATTTT
TRBD1 | TRBJ1-1 | TRBV5-1 | few | CASSPQGWRGGGTEAFF | TGCGCCAGCAGCCCTCAAGGTTGGAGAGGGGGCGGGACTGAAGCTTTCTTT
. | TRBJ2-4 | TRBV6-1 | few | CASSEGLAKNIQYF | TGTGCCAGCAGTGAAGGGCTAGCCAAAAACATTCAGTACTTC
. | TRBJ2-3 | TRBV24-1 | few | CATSDPGGETTDTQYF | TGTGCCACCAGTGATCCAGGAGGGGAAACCACAGATACGCAGTATTTT
. | TRBJ1-5 | TRBV27 | . | CATAGGNDQPQHF | TGTGCCACCGCCGGGGGGAACGATCAGCCCCAGCATTTT
. | TRBJ2-5 | TRBV7-9 | many | CASIKPQGRNETQYF | TGTGCCAGCATCAAACCCCAGGGGAGGAATGAGACCCAGTACTTC
. | TRBJ1-5 | TRBV15 | many | CATSRDVGNQPQHF | TGTGCCACCAGCAGAGACGTAGGAAATCAGCCCCAGCATTTT
TRBD1 | TRBJ2-3 | TRBV5-6 | . | CASSHNRGGTDTQYF | TGTGCCAGCAGCCACAACAGGGGAGGCACAGATACGCAGTATTTT